This T cell receptor (beta chain) is from a study of T cells in localized non-small cell lung cancer. Generated by immunoSEQ multiplex PCR, the TCRdb table keeps only in-frame clones and is missing some. The sample consists of about 43,000 clones, roughly nine tenths of them appearing once. As for this clone: The antigen is not known.

The V end lost 6 bases, the J end lost 4 bases, and 13 bases lay between the germline ends. CDR1 and CDR2 (germline): KGHSH, LQKENI. CDR3 length equals 13 residues. The study, taken as a whole, reports: In uninvolved adjacent lung, T cell clonality reached its highest value, exceeding tumor. For the top 100 tumor clones, a median roughly 55 also appeared in adjacent lung.

The genes are TRBV18 and TRBJ2-7; a weak D match, TRBD2 (5 bases). The clonotype comes from a woman aged 35 to 70 with stage II lung adenocarcinoma. The source material was PBMCs, sampled before any cancer treatment. CDR3 sequence: CASSLSGYYEQYF. The CDR3 DNA sequence: TGTGCCAGCTCCTTGAGCGGCTATTACGAGCAGTACTTC.